The T cell receptor beta chain under discussion was sequenced for a study of blood T cell repertoires in COVID-19. The CDR3 extends over 17 amino acids. Clones were sequenced by immunoSEQ multiplex PCR, and TCRdb holds only the in-frame ones, with some missing. The sample carries about 250,000 clones, about nine tenths recorded once. Only one count was recorded for this clone. V and J are TRBV21-1 and TRBJ2-1; the table names TRBD1, a call not compared with the DNA. TRBV21-1 is listed as a pseudogene. Sequences were obtained from peripheral blood. This TCR came from a woman younger than 45 with COVID-19, enrolled during active disease. In DNA form, the CDR3 reads TGTGCCAGCAGCATGTTACCGGGACAGGGAATCCACAATGAGCAGTTCTTC. Protein sequence: CASSMLPGQGIHNEQFF.